This T cell receptor beta chain was sequenced in a study of Ad26.COV2.S vaccination and SARS-CoV-2 variants. Regarding treatment: 19 received Ad26.COV2.S at low or high dose, single or two shots; about 5 received placebo; per-sample allocation not given. Sampling was performed 63 days after the first vaccine or placebo injection. Germline CDR1 and CDR2: SNHLY and FYNNEI. This CDR3 comprises 15 residues. The ends were cut back, 8 bases at V and 1 base at J, with 15 bases in the middle. Some clones are missing from TCRdb's copy, which holds only in-frame ones; the method was immunoSEQ multiplex PCR. The top ten hold over 2.5% of the sample, which has hundreds of thousands of clones, roughly nine tenths seen once.

The chain links TRBV2 to TRBJ1-5; D possibly corresponds to TRBD1 (6 bases). The sequencing used peripheral blood, collected in a trial of Ad26.COV2.S vaccine versus placebo. The source is a person aged 18-60 years who received the Ad26.COV2.S COVID-19 vaccine or a placebo. The CDR3 sequence: CASSEGGASNQPQHF. CDR3 nucleotide sequence: TGTGCCAGCTCAGAGGGGGGGGCGAGCAATCAGCCCCAGCATTTT. Full variable domain (rest looked up from reference TRBV2 and TRBJ1-5): EPEVTQTPSHQVTQMGQEVILRCVPISNHLYFYWYRQILGQKVEFLVSFYNNEISEKSEIFDDQFSVERPDGSNFTLKIRSTKLEDSAMYFCASSEGGASNQPQHFGDGTRLSIL.